The 7 T cell receptor beta chains in this list originate from one sample, sequenced in a study of T cell changes during pregnancy in multiple sclerosis. The data were produced by immunoSEQ multiplex PCR, yet TCRdb's version contains in-frame clones alone and is incomplete. The table has about 83,000 clones, nearly 95% seen once. The source material was peripheral blood, sampled in the second trimester of pregnancy. These receptors were taken from a female donor with multiple sclerosis, enrolled in a pregnancy study.

The chain carries TRBV5-1 and TRBJ1-2; 10 bases agree with TRBD1. This CDR3 has 16 residues. J gave up 4 bases and V 0 bases, and 6 bases lay outside the gene matches. CDR1 is SGHRS, CDR2 YFSETQ, per germline. The CDR3 sequence is CASSLDTTGGIYGYTF. The CDR3 DNA sequence: TGCGCCAGCAGCTTGGACACGACAGGGGGCATCTATGGCTACACCTTC.

The chain employs TRBV6-5 and TRBJ1-5; unclear D gene. This CDR3 contains 13 residues. The ends were cut back, 0 bases at V and 10 bases at J, with 10 bases in the middle. The germline CDR1 and CDR2 sequences are MNHEY and SVGAGI. The CDR3 loop is CASSYSSHRPQHF. The CDR3 DNA reads TGTGCCAGCAGTTACTCGAGCCATCGACCCCAGCATTTT.

This clone was observed a single time. The gene calls are TRBV19 and TRBJ2-7; D is undetermined. V lost 2 bases and J 0 bases, leaving 8 bases between the germline ends. CDR1 and CDR2 from the germline V gene are LNHDA and SQIVND (reference sequence). This CDR3 comprises 14 residues. CDR3 bases: TGTGCCAGTAGTATACAGATTACCTCCTACGAGCAGTACTTC. Its protein product is CASSIQITSYEQYF.

V usage is TRBV13 and J usage is TRBJ2-2; a weak D match, TRBD2 (5 bases). The CDR3 totals 13 residues. V shed 3 bases and J shed 6 bases, with 8 bases lying between them. CDR1 is PRHDT, CDR2 FYEKMQ, per germline (reference sequence). This CDR3 reads CASSLSRAGELFF. In DNA form, the CDR3 reads TGTGCCAGCAGCTTGTCGAGGGCCGGGGAGCTGTTTTTT. The variable domain in full, completed from reference TRBV13 and TRBJ2-2, reads AAGVIQSPRHLIKEKRETATLKCYPIPRHDTVYWYQQGPGQDPQFLISFYEKMQSDKGSIPDRFSAQQFSDYHSELNMSSLELGDSALYFCASSLSRAGELFFGEGSRLTVL.

The chain joins TRBV2 to TRBJ1-5; 10 nucleotides match TRBD1. This CDR3 comprises 17 residues. V shed 5 bases, J shed 6 bases, and the junction held 13 bases outside the gene matches. CDR1 is SNHLY and CDR2 is FYNNEI in the germline V gene. CDR3 protein: CASSSDRGLFGGQPQHF. In nucleotides, the CDR3 is TGTGCCAGCAGTTCTGACAGGGGGCTCTTTGGCGGTCAGCCCCAGCATTTT.

This chain connects TRBV6-1 to TRBJ2-5; D might be TRBD1 (6 bases). Between the trimmed V and J ends, which lost 2 bases and 6 bases, there was a span of 13 bases. The CDR3 spans 14 residues. The V gene's germline CDR1 is MNHNS and CDR2 SASEGT. The CDR3 loop is CASSEQGGRKTQYF. Written as DNA, the CDR3 is TGTGCCAGCAGTGAACAAGGGGGTAGAAAGACCCAGTACTTC.

This chain joins TRBV5-1 and TRBJ1-3; 7 bases match TRBD1. The CDR3 is made up of 15 amino acids. V lost 3 bases and J lost 0; bases outside the gene matches: 3. The V gene's germline CDR1 is SGHRS and CDR2 YFSETQ. In DNA form, the CDR3 reads TGCGCCAGCAGCTATACAGGGGCCTCTGGAAACACCATATATTTT. As protein: CASSYTGASGNTIYF.